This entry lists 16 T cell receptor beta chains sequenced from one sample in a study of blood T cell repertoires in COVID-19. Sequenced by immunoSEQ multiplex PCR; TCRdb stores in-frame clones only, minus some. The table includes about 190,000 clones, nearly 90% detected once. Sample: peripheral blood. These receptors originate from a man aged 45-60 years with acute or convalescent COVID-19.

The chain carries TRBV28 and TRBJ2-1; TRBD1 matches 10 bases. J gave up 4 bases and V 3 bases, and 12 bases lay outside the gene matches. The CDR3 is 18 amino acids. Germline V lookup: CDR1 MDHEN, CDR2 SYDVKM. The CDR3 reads CASSFNPGTGVPYNEQFF. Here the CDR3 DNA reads TGTGCCAGCAGTTTCAACCCCGGGACAGGGGTTCCGTACAATGAGCAGTTCTTC.

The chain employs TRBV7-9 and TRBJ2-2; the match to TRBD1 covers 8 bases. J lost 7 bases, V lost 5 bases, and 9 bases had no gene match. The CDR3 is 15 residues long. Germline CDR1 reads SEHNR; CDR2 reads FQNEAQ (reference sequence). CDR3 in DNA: TGTGCCAGCAGCGTCACCCCGGACAGGGTCGGGGAGCTGTTTTTT. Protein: CASSVTPDRVGELFF.

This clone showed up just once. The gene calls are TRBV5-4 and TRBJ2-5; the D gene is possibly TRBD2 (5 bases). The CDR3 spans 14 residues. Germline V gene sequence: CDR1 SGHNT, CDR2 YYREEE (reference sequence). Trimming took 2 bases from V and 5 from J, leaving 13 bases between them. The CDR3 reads CASSLGGSRETQYF. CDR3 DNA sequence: TGTGCCAGCAGCTTAGGTGGGAGTCGTGAGACCCAGTACTTC.

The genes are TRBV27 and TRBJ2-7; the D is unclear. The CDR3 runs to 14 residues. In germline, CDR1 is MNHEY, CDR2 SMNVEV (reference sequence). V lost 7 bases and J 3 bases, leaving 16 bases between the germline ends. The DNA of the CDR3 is TGTGCCAGCACCGCGTCTATTTCTAACTACGAGCAGTACTTC. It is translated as CASTASISNYEQYF.

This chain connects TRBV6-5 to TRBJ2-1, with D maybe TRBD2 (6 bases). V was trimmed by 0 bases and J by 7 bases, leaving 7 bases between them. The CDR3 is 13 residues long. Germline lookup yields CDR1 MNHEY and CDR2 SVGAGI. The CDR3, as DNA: TGTGCCAGCAGTTACTCCCGGGGGAATGAGCAGTTCTTC. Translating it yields CASSYSRGNEQFF.

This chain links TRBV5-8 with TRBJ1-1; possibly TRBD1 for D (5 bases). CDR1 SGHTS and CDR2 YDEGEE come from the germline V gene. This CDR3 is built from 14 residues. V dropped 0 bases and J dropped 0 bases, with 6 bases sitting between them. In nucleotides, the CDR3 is TGTGCCAGCAGCTTGGGACAGATGAACACTGAAGCTTTCTTT. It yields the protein CASSLGQMNTEAFF.

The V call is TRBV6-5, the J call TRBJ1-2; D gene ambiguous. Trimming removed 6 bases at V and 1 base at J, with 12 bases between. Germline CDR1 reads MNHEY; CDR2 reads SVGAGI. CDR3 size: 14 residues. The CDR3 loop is CASRTAGDNYGYTF. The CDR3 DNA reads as TGTGCCAGCAGGACTGCCGGCGATAACTATGGCTACACCTTC.

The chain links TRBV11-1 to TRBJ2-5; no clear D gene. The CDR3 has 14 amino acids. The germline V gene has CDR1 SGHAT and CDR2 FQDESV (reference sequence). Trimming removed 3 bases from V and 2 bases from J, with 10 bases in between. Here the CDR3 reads CASSFNERQETQYF. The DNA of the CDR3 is TGTGCCAGCAGCTTTAATGAGCGACAAGAGACCCAGTACTTC. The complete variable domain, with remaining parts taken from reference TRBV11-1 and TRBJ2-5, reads EAEVAQSPRYKITEKSQAVAFWCDPISGHATLYWYRQILGQGPELLVQFQDESVVDDSQLPKDRFSAERLKGVDSTLKIQPAELGDSAMYLCASSFNERQETQYFGPGTRLLVL.

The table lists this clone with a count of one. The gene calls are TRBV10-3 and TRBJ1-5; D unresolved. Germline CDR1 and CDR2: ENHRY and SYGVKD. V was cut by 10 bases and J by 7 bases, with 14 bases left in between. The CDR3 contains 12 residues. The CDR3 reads CATGEEGQPQHF. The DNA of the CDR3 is TGTGCCACTGGGGAGGAGGGCCAGCCCCAGCATTTT.

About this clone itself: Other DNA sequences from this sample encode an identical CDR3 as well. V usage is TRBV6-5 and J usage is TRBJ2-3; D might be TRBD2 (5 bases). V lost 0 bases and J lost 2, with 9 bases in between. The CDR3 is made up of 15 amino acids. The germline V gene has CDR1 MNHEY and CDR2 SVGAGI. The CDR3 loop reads CASSYSSGSTDTQYF. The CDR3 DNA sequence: TGTGCCAGCAGTTACTCGAGCGGATCCACAGATACGCAGTATTTT.

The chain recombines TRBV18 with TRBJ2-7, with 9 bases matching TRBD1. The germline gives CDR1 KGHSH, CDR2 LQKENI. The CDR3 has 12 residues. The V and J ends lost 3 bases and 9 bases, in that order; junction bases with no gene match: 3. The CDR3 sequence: CASSPGTGWQYV. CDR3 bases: TGTGCCAGCTCACCCGGGACAGGGTGGCAGTACGTC.

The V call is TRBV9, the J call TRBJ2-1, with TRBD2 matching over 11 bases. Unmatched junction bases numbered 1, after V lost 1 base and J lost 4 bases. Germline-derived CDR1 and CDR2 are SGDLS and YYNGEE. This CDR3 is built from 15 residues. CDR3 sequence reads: CASSVTSGSYNEQFF. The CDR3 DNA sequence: TGTGCCAGCAGCGTAACTAGCGGGAGTTACAATGAGCAGTTCTTC.

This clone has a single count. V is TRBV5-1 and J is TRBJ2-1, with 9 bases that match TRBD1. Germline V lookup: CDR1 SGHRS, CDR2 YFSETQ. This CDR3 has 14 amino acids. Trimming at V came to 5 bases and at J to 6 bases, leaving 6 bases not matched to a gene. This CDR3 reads CASSPGQGFNEQFF. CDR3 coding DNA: TGCGCCAGCAGTCCGGGACAGGGATTCAATGAGCAGTTCTTC.

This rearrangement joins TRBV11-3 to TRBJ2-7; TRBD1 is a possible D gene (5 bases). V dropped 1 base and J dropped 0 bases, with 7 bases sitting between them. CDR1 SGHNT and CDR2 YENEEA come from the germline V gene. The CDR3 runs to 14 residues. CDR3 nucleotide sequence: TGTGCCAGCAGCTTAGGGGGCGACTCCTACGAGCAGTACTTC. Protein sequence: CASSLGGDSYEQYF.

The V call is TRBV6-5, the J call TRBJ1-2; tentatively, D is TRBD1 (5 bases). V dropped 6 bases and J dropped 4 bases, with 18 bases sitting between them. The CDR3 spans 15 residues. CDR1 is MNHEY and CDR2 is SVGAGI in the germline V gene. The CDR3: CASRGGEEMPYGYTF. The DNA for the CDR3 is TGTGCCAGCAGGGGAGGGGAGGAAATGCCCTATGGCTACACCTTC.

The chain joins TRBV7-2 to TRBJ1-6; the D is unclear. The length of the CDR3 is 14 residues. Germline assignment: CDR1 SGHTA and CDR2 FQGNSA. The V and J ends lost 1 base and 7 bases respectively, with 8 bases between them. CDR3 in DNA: TGTGCCAGCAGCTTAGAATTAATGAATTCACCCCTCCACTTT. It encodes CASSLELMNSPLHF.